What follows are 24 T cell receptor beta chains derived from one specimen sequenced in a study of cytomegalovirus exposure and HLA in healthy donors (dated by TCRdb to 2015 to 2018). The library was obtained by the immunoSEQ multiplex PCR assay. A mixture of 60 forward primers for TCR Vbeta segments and 13 reverse primers for TCR Jbeta segments was used in the multiplex PCR. The table comes from immuneACCESS by way of TCRdb, which keeps in-frame sequences with V and J called. Part of the clones is missing from these tables; in studies checked, under half for an unresolved V gene and the rest for unknown reasons. The sample table holds 95,000 to 150,000 clones, of which around 80% were seen once. The ten largest clones capture around 3.6% of the sample. Source material: PBMCs. The receptors were gathered from a man aged 25-45 years in good health and CMV-seronegative.

V gene TRBV30 combines with J gene TRBJ1-2; a weak D match, TRBD1 (6 bases). Trimming stripped 2 bases from V and 7 bases from J, with 14 bases between. Germline V lookup: CDR1 GTSNPN, CDR2 SVGIG (reference sequence). CDR3 length: 13 amino acids. This CDR3 is CAWSSTGGGGYTF. CDR3 nucleotides: TGTGCCTGGAGTAGTACGGGGGGCGGTGGCTACACCTTC.

The sample holds a few counts of this clone. The chain uses TRBV7-2 and TRBJ1-3, with 7 bases that match TRBD1. V trimming: 1 base; J trimming: 2 bases; junction bases outside the gene matches: 5. The CDR3 contains 16 residues. The germline V gene encodes CDR1 SGHTA and CDR2 FQGNSA. CDR3 in DNA: TGTGCCAGCAGCTTAGTGACCGGGACAGCTGGAAACACCATATATTTT. It codes for CASSLVTGTAGNTIYF.

V usage is TRBV30 and J usage is TRBJ1-4, with D unclear. Trimming took 5 bases from V and 8 from J, leaving 15 bases between them. This CDR3 spans 13 amino acids. Germline-derived CDR1 and CDR2 are GTSNPN and SVGIG (reference sequence). The CDR3 is CAWGGNHGEKLFF. The CDR3 nucleotides read TGTGCCTGGGGCGGGAATCATGGAGAAAAACTGTTTTTT.

The chain recombines TRBV6-1 with TRBJ1-1; D ambiguous. CDR3 length: 14 residues. CDR1 and CDR2 (germline): MNHNS, SASEGT. The ends were cut back, 5 bases at V and 6 bases at J, with 16 bases in the middle. The CDR3 here is CASSPKTGVSEAFF. The DNA of the CDR3 is TGTGCCAGCAGTCCTAAGACGGGTGTCTCTGAAGCTTTCTTT.

The chain combines TRBV5-1 with TRBJ2-1, with 13 bases fitting TRBD2. Unmatched junction bases numbered 11, after V lost 3 bases and J lost 8 bases. Per the germline V gene, CDR1 is SGHRS and CDR2 is YFSETQ. The CDR3 contains 17 residues. The CDR3 DNA sequence: TGCGCCAGCAGCTCCACCCGACTAGCGGGGGGATCGCATGAGCAGTTCTTC. Its protein product is CASSSTRLAGGSHEQFF.

The V gene is TRBV7-9, the J gene TRBJ1-5; D not resolved. CDR1 is SEHNR, CDR2 FQNEAQ, per germline (reference sequence). The V and J ends lost 1 base and 0 bases respectively, with 10 bases between them. The CDR3 is 16 amino acids. The CDR3 spells CASSLVGEYSNQPQHF. CDR3 nucleotide sequence: TGTGCCAGCAGCTTAGTTGGAGAATATAGCAATCAGCCCCAGCATTTT.

This clone was picked up a small number of times. The chain links TRBV18 to TRBJ2-1, with 9 nucleotides matching TRBD1. Trimming at V came to 1 base and at J to 4 bases, leaving 11 bases not matched to a gene. The CDR3 length is 18 residues. CDR1 KGHSH and CDR2 LQKENI come from the germline V gene. The CDR3 loop is CASSPRLTGQGPYNEQFF. The DNA for the CDR3 is TGTGCCAGCTCACCACGCTTGACGGGACAGGGCCCATACAATGAGCAGTTCTTC.

V gene TRBV7-8 combines with J gene TRBJ1-1; TRBD1 matches 8 bases. Germline V gene lookup returns CDR1 SGHVS and CDR2 FQNEAQ. With V trimmed by 4 bases and J by 1 base, 11 bases remained unmatched. The CDR3 is 17 residues long. The CDR3 sequence is CASSSLRQGKWNTEAFF. The CDR3 nucleotides read TGTGCCAGCAGCTCGTTACGACAGGGGAAGTGGAACACTGAAGCTTTCTTT.

The sample holds one count of this clone. The chain uses TRBV16 and TRBJ1-1; D gene unclear. V was cut by 7 bases and J by 2 bases, with 8 bases left in between. The CDR3 length is 12 residues. Germline CDR1 and CDR2: KGHSY and FQNENV. DNA of the CDR3: TGTGCCAGCAAAGACACTAACACTGAAGCTTTCTTT. Its translation is CASKDTNTEAFF.

The gene calls are TRBV27 and TRBJ2-2; TRBD1 matches 7 bases. This CDR3 region has 14 residues. V dropped 5 bases and J dropped 4; count of bases not matched to a gene: 4. Germline V lookup: CDR1 MNHEY, CDR2 SMNVEV (reference sequence). CDR3 sequence (DNA): TGTGCCAGCAGTCCCGGACAGGCCACCGGGGAGCTGTTTTTT. Its translation: CASSPGQATGELFF.

The chain joins TRBV27 to TRBJ2-7, with 8 bases matching TRBD1. CDR3 size: 14 residues. CDR1 and CDR2 from the germline V gene are MNHEY and SMNVEV (reference sequence). V gave up 5 bases and J gave up 2 bases; unmatched junction bases: 5. CDR3: CASSPLTGAYEQYF. CDR3 bases: TGTGCCAGCAGTCCCCTGACAGGGGCCTACGAGCAGTACTTC.

The rearrangement joins TRBV11-2 to TRBJ2-7; 12 bases align to TRBD2. Unmatched junction bases numbered 3, after V lost 5 bases and J lost 4 bases. Germline V CDR1 and CDR2: SGHAT, FQNNGV. The length of the CDR3 is 14 residues. In DNA, the CDR3 is TGTGCCAGCAGCATGCTAGCGGGGGGGTACGAGCAGTACTTC. The encoded protein is CASSMLAGGYEQYF.

This sequence joins TRBV28 and TRBJ1-5, with D perhaps matching TRBD1 (6 bases). This CDR3 has 15 residues. CDR1 is MDHEN and CDR2 is SYDVKM in the germline V gene. V lost 6 bases, J lost 2 bases, and 14 bases lay in between. CDR3 sequence: CASRHRVTGNQPQHF. The CDR3 region has the DNA TGTGCCAGCAGACACAGGGTTACGGGCAATCAGCCCCAGCATTTT.

This clone has only one observation. The V gene is TRBV7-9, the J gene TRBJ1-3, with a possible D match to TRBD1 (5 bases). CDR1 and CDR2 from the germline V gene are SEHNR and FQNEAQ (reference sequence). The CDR3 totals 15 residues. V lost 4 bases and J lost 4, with 14 bases in between. The chain's CDR3 is CASSSIMTEGNTIYF. The CDR3 region has the DNA TGTGCCAGCAGCTCTATCATGACAGAAGGAAACACCATATATTTT. Variable domain in full (rest from reference TRBV7-9 and TRBJ1-3): DTGVSQNPRHKITKRGQNVTFRCDPISEHNRLYWYRQTLGQGPEFLTYFQNEAQLEKSRLLSDRFSAERPKGSFSTLEIQRTEQGDSAMYLCASSSIMTEGNTIYFGEGSWLTVV.

V usage is TRBV5-1 and J usage is TRBJ2-2, with a possible D match to TRBD1 (6 bases). This CDR3 spans 15 amino acids. The V and J ends lost 4 bases and 6 bases respectively, with 16 bases between them. Per germline, CDR1 SGHRS and CDR2 YFSETQ. CDR3 bases: TGCGCCAGCAGCATTATAGCCAGGGGAGCCGGGGAGCTGTTTTTT. This codes for CASSIIARGAGELFF.

V is TRBV12-5 and J is TRBJ1-3; D is ambiguous. Germline V gene data show CDR1 as LGHNT and CDR2 as FRNRAP. V lost 7 bases to trimming and J lost 3 bases, with 10 bases between them. CDR3 length: 13 amino acids. CDR3 DNA sequence: TGTGCTAGTGCACCGGGTGATGGAAACACCATATATTTT. Protein product: CASAPGDGNTIYF.

V and J are TRBV5-1 and TRBJ1-4, with D perhaps matching TRBD1 (6 bases). CDR1 SGHRS and CDR2 YFSETQ come from the germline V gene. The CDR3 runs 13 residues. Trimming shortened V by 1 base and J by 11 bases, and 12 bases separated the two germline ends. CDR3 in DNA: TGCGCCAGCAGCTTGAGAGGGGACAACAAACTGTTTTTT. Translated: CASSLRGDNKLFF. Complete variable domain (other parts from reference TRBV5-1 and TRBJ1-4): KAGVTQTPRYLIKTRGQQVTLSCSPISGHRSVSWYQQTPGQGLQFLFEYFSETQRNKGNFPGRFSGRQFSNSRSEMNVSTLELGDSALYLCASSLRGDNKLFFGSGTQLSVL.

This clone was detected a few times. This rearrangement joins TRBV7-2 to TRBJ2-5; TRBD2 agrees at 7 bases. CDR1 SGHTA and CDR2 FQGNSA come from the germline V gene. This CDR3 is 17 amino acids long. The V segment lost 5 bases and the J segment 5 bases; nucleotides outside the gene matches: 17. The CDR3 region has the DNA TGTGCCAGCAGCCCCCGGTCCGGGGGGACGGTGAAGGAGACCCAGTACTTC. Protein sequence: CASSPRSGGTVKETQYF.

This sequence joins TRBV7-2 and TRBJ2-3; a weak D match, TRBD1 (6 bases). The CDR3 has 13 amino acids. CDR1 and CDR2 (germline): SGHTA, FQGNSA. Trimming stripped 5 bases from V and 5 bases from J, with 11 bases between. This chain's CDR3 is CASSRDNRDTQYF. CDR3 sequence (DNA): TGTGCCAGCAGCCGGGACAATAGAGATACGCAGTATTTT. Full variable domain (remainder filled in from reference TRBV7-2 and TRBJ2-3): GAGVSQSPSNKVTEKGKDVELRCDPISGHTALYWYRQSLGQGLEFLIYFQGNSAPDKSGLPSDRFSAERTGGSVSTLTIQRTQQEDSAVYLCASSRDNRDTQYFGPGTRLTVL.

The chain is built from TRBV18 and TRBJ2-1; 10 nucleotides agree with TRBD2. V trimming: 1 base; J trimming: 4 bases; junction bases outside the gene matches: 1. The CDR3 sequence is 15 residues long. Germline assignment: CDR1 KGHSH and CDR2 LQKENI. CDR3 nucleotide sequence: TGTGCCAGCTCACCACAACTAGCGGGATACAATGAGCAGTTCTTC. It translates to CASSPQLAGYNEQFF.

This clone was seen once. This chain uses TRBV7-8 with TRBJ2-7, with D possibly TRBD2 on 6 matching bases. The germline V gene encodes CDR1 SGHVS and CDR2 FQNEAQ. V shed 10 bases and J shed 1 base, with 20 bases lying between them. CDR3 length: 15 amino acids. The CDR3 here is CATRLGGGKSYEQYF. CDR3 DNA sequence: TGTGCCACCCGTTTGGGGGGAGGAAAGTCCTACGAGCAGTACTTC.

This clone was detected once. The chain joins TRBV4-1 to TRBJ2-1; 8 positions agree with TRBD1. This CDR3 region has 16 residues. From germline, CDR1 is MGHRA and CDR2 YSYEKL. V was clipped by 4 bases and J by 7 bases; unmatched bases: 12. CDR3 loop: CASSPPPGGEGNEQFF. CDR3 coding DNA: TGCGCCAGCAGCCCCCCTCCAGGGGGCGAAGGGAATGAGCAGTTCTTC.

This chain uses TRBV5-1 with TRBJ1-1; 7 nucleotides align to TRBD1. Trimming at V came to 3 bases and at J to 4 bases, leaving 6 bases not matched to a gene. CDR1 and CDR2 (germline): SGHRS, YFSETQ. The CDR3 runs 14 residues. The CDR3 reads CASSSSSGGTEAFF. In DNA form, the CDR3 reads TGCGCCAGCAGCTCATCGTCAGGGGGCACTGAAGCTTTCTTT.

The V and J genes are TRBV2 and TRBJ1-5, with 9 positions matching TRBD1. The trim removed 4 bases at V and 5 bases at J, leaving 3 bases unmatched. The CDR3 is 14 amino acids. CDR1 is SNHLY and CDR2 is FYNNEI in the germline V gene. This CDR3 reads CASSGQGGDQPQHF. The CDR3 region has the DNA TGTGCCAGCAGTGGACAGGGGGGAGATCAGCCCCAGCATTTT.